The subject of this entry is one TCR beta chain. The CDR3 consists of 12 residues. Trimming pared 10 bases from V and 5 bases from J, leaving 12 bases between. Germline V lookup: CDR1 ENHRY, CDR2 SYGVKD. These data are taken from a study of T cell responses to AZD1222 COVID-19 vaccine. Using immunoSEQ multiplex PCR, the repertoire was profiled, and TCRdb retains in-frame clones only, with some absent. The table records 130,000 or so clones, over 85% of them present only once. The receptor was derived from an adult in good health. Sample: peripheral blood, taken on day 0 of MenACWY control vaccination. The chain links TRBV10-3 to TRBJ2-1, with D hard to call. Here the CDR3 DNA reads TGTGCCACCCTTGACCCAAACAATGAGCAGTTCTTC. Protein: CATLDPNNEQFF.